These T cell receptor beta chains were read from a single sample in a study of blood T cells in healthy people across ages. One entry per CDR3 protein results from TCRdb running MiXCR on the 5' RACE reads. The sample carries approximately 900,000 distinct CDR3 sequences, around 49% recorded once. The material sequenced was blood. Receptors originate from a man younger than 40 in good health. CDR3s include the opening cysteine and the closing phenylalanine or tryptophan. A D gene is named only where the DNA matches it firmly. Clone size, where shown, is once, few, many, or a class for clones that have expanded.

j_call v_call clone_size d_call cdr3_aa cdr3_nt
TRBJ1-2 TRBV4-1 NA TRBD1 CASSTQGAGYGYTF TGCGCCAGCAGCACCCAGGGGGCAGGGTATGGCTACACCTTC
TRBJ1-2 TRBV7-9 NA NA CASGLFLGASSRTVNYGYTF TGTGCCAGCGGCTTATTTCTTGGCGCTTCGTCACGGACTGTCAACTATGGCTACACCTTC
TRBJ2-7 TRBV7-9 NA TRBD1 CASSNRGSGSYEQYF TGTGCCAGCAGCAACAGGGGATCAGGCTCCTACGAGCAGTACTTC
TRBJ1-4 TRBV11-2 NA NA CASSADSRNEKLFF TGTGCCAGCAGCGCGGACAGTCGAAATGAAAAACTGTTTTTT
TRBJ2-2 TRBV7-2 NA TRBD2 CASSLQAGGPTGELFF TGTGCCAGCAGCTTGCAAGCGGGGGGGCCTACCGGGGAGCTGTTTTTT
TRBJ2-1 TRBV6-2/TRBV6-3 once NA CASSYSNYRSSPYNEQFF TGTGCCAGCAGTTACTCAAATTACAGGAGCAGCCCCTACAATGAGCAGTTCTTC
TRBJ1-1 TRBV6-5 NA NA CASMEGPRMNTEAFF TGTGCCAGCATGGAGGGCCCAAGGATGAACACTGAAGCTTTCTTT
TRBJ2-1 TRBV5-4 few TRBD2 CASSRGLAGGSYNEQFF TGTGCCAGCAGCCGCGGACTAGCGGGGGGTTCCTACAATGAGCAGTTCTTC
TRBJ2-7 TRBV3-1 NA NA CASSLKGQARREQYF TGTGCCAGCAGCCTGAAGGGACAAGCTCGTCGGGAGCAGTACTTC
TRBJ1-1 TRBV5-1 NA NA CASSGGAGGTEAFF TGCGCCAGCAGCGGGGGCGCGGGGGGAACTGAAGCTTTCTTT
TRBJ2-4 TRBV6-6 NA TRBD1 CASGYSTGGNIQYF TGTGCCAGCGGTTACTCGACAGGGGGAAACATTCAGTACTTC
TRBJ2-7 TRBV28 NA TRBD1 CASSSAGTDTYEQYF TGTGCCAGCAGTTCCGCCGGGACAGACACCTACGAGCAGTACTTC
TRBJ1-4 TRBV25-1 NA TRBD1 CASSEATGIGGKLFF TGTGCCAGCAGTGAAGCGACAGGGATAGGTGGCAAACTGTTTTTT
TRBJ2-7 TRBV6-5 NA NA CASGPMGEQYF TGTGCCAGCGGCCCCATGGGGGAGCAGTACTTC
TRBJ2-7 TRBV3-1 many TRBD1 CASSQIPGQSYEQYF TGTGCCAGCAGCCAAATACCGGGACAGTCCTACGAGCAGTACTTC
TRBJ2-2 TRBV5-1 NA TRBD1 CASSLVTRQGGTGELFF TGCGCCAGCAGCTTGGTAACGCGACAGGGTGGTACCGGGGAGCTGTTTTTT
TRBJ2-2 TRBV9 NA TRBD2 CASSVFGGSRKLNTGELFF TGTGCCAGCAGCGTATTCGGGGGGTCTAGAAAACTAAACACCGGGGAGCTGTTTTTT
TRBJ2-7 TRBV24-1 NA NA CATEDNYEQYF TGTGCCACCGAGGACAACTACGAGCAGTACTTC
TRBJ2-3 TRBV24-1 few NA CATSDDFGGDTQYF TGTGCCACCAGTGATGACTTCGGGGGTGATACGCAGTATTTT
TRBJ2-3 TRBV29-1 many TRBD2 CSVGAVSSGGRTDTQYF TGCAGCGTCGGAGCGGTTTCCAGCGGGGGTCGGACAGATACGCAGTATTTT
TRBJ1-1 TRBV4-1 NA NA CASSQALETEAFF TGCGCCAGCAGCCAAGCCTTAGAAACTGAAGCTTTCTTT
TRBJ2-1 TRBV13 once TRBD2 CASSFGAGGRWGEQFF TGTGCCAGCAGCTTCGGTGCGGGAGGGCGATGGGGTGAGCAGTTCTTC
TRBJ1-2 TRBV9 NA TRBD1 CASSVARGTASSYGYTF TGTGCCAGCAGCGTAGCTCGGGGGACAGCCTCTAGCTATGGCTACACCTTC
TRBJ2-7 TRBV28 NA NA CASSSKENYYEQYF TGTGCCAGCAGTTCCAAGGAAAACTACTACGAGCAGTACTTC
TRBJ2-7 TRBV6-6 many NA CASSYSTSYEQYF TGTGCCAGCAGTTACTCGACATCCTACGAGCAGTACTTC
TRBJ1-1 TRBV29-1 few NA CSVGSQGYSNTEAFF TGCAGCGTTGGGTCACAGGGCTACTCGAACACTGAAGCTTTCTTT
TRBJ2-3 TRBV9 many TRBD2 CASRRLAGGTDTQYF TGTGCCAGCAGAAGACTAGCGGGGGGGACAGATACGCAGTATTTT
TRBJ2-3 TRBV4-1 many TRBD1 CASSPTDRGNTDTQYF TGCGCCAGCAGCCCCACTGACAGGGGGAACACAGATACGCAGTATTTT
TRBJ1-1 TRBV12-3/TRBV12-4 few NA CASSPGAPEAFF TGTGCCAGCAGCCCGGGGGCCCCTGAAGCTTTCTTT
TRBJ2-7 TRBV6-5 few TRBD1 CASSPADREIDEQYF TGTGCCAGCAGTCCCGCGGACAGGGAGATAGACGAGCAGTACTTC
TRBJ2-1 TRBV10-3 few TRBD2 CAATGTSSFPNEQFF TGTGCCGCAACCGGGACTAGCTCCTTCCCCAATGAGCAGTTCTTC
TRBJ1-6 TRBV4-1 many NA CASSQESNNSPLHF TGCGCCAGCAGCCAAGAGTCGAATAATTCACCCCTCCACTTT
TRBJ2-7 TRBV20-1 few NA CSARDVGQGNPYEQYF TGCAGTGCTAGAGATGTGGGGCAGGGTAACCCCTACGAGCAGTACTTC
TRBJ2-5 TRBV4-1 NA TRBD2 CASGQAQFRTGTRDNPEYF TGCGCCAGCGGCCAAGCCCAGTTCAGAACCGGGACTAGAGATAATCCGGAGTACTTC
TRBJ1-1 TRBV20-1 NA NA CSATDRGALTEAFF TGCAGTGCCACCGATCGGGGGGCTCTAACTGAAGCTTTCTTT
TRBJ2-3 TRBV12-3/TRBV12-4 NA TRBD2 CASSFNSGGSTDTEYF TGTGCCAGCAGTTTCAATAGCGGGGGGAGCACAGATACGGAGTATTTT
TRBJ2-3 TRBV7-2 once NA CACSLVFSPPDTQYF TGTGCCTGCAGCTTAGTCTTCAGCCCCCCAGATACGCAGTATTTT
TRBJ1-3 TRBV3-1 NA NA CASSQVSRLAGNTIYF TGTGCCAGCAGCCAAGTATCGAGGCTGGCCGGAAACACCATATATTTT
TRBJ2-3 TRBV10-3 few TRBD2 CAISESMPSGGTDTQYF TGTGCCATCAGTGAGTCCATGCCTAGCGGGGGCACAGATACGCAGTATTTT